One and the same sample provided the 14 T cell receptor beta chains below, sequenced in a study of blood T cell repertoires in COVID-19. Data came from immunoSEQ multiplex PCR; TCRdb stores just in-frame clones and leaves some out. The profile shows around 200,000 clones, 65% to 85% of them singletons. Sequencing was carried out using peripheral blood. These receptors all stem from a woman under 40 with COVID-19, enrolled during active disease.

This clone was seen just once. The chain employs TRBV28 and TRBJ2-7; 8 bases match TRBD1. Germline V lookup: CDR1 MDHEN, CDR2 SYDVKM. CDR3 size: 14 residues. The trim removed 6 bases at V and 6 bases at J, leaving 10 bases unmatched. Here the CDR3 reads CASRLSRGRGEQYF. In DNA, the CDR3 is TGTGCCAGCAGACTGTCCAGGGGGCGCGGCGAGCAGTACTTC.

The J gene is TRBJ1-1, the V gene TRBV30; possible D gene TRBD1, 5 bases. The CDR3 spans 14 residues. V lost 0 bases and J lost 6, with 14 bases in between. CDR1 is GTSNPN, CDR2 SVGIG, per germline (reference sequence). The CDR3 region has the DNA TGTGCCTGGAGTGTACAAGGGGTAGAAGCTGAAGCTTTCTTT. Its protein product is CAWSVQGVEAEAFF.

This sequence joins TRBV5-5 and TRBJ2-2; 7 bases align to TRBD1. The CDR3 is 15 residues long. V lost 4 bases to trimming and J lost 2 bases; unmatched junction nucleotides: 5. CDR1 is SGHKS, CDR2 YYEKEE, per germline (reference sequence). CDR3 region: CASSLWDSNTGELFF. The DNA of the CDR3 is TGTGCCAGCAGCCTATGGGACAGCAACACCGGGGAGCTGTTTTTT.

The V call is TRBV12-2, the J call TRBJ2-2; the table's D call, TRBD2, was not checked against the DNA. TRBV12-2 is designated a pseudogene. This CDR3 is 17 amino acids long. The DNA for the CDR3 is TGTGCAAGTCGCGATTTCACTAGCGGGAGAGACACCGGGGAGCTGTTTTTT. It translates to CASRDFTSGRDTGELFF.

This clone was counted a few times. The chain employs TRBV9 and TRBJ1-5, with a tentative D call TRBD1 (5 bases). The germline V and J ends were trimmed by 4 bases and 6 bases, with 11 bases remaining between them. CDR1 SGDLS and CDR2 YYNGEE come from the germline V gene. This CDR3 has 13 residues. CDR3 residues: CASSPGGSQPQHF. DNA of the CDR3: TGTGCCAGCAGCCCTGGGGGGAGTCAGCCCCAGCATTTT.

The CDR3 sequence: CASSYSISNQPQHF. CDR3 nucleotide sequence: TGTGCCAGCAGTTACTCTATTAGCAATCAGCCCCAGCATTTT. The chain couples TRBV6-2 or TRBV6-3 to TRBJ1-5; D ambiguous. V lost 0 bases to trimming and J lost 0 bases, with 3 bases between them. The length of the CDR3 is 14 residues. CDR1 and CDR2 (germline): MNHEY, SVGEGT.

The V and J genes are TRBV12-3 or TRBV12-4 and TRBJ2-1; 7 bases align to TRBD1. The CDR3 totals 13 residues. Germline trimming cut 8 bases from V and 4 bases from J; bases unmatched to any gene: 5. CDR3 residues: CASHLGQYNEQFF. CDR3 nucleotides: TGTGCCAGCCACCTGGGACAGTACAATGAGCAGTTCTTC.

The V and J genes are TRBV5-1 and TRBJ2-7, with 10 bases aligning to TRBD2. Germline assignment: CDR1 SGHRS and CDR2 YFSETQ. This CDR3 has 15 residues. V shed 0 bases and J 3 bases; nucleotides not matched to a gene: 3. DNA of the CDR3: TGCGCCAGCAGCTTGGCCACTAGCGGGAACTACGAGCAGTACTTC. It codes for CASSLATSGNYEQYF.

This clone was seen many times. V is TRBV10-3 and J is TRBJ2-2; a weak D match, TRBD2 (5 bases). Germline-derived CDR1 and CDR2 are ENHRY and SYGVKD. This CDR3 comprises 14 residues. Trimming took off 4 bases at V and 3 bases at J, with 9 bases between the two ends. Here the CDR3 DNA reads TGTGCCATCAGTGGTGCAGCGGACACCGGGGAGCTGTTTTTT. Its protein is CAISGAADTGELFF.

The chain couples TRBV10-1 to TRBJ2-1, with 11 bases fitting TRBD1. Germline V gene lookup returns CDR1 WNHNN and CDR2 SYGVQD (reference sequence). This CDR3 is 15 amino acids long. Trimming took 7 bases from V and 6 from J; bases not matched to a gene: 8. The CDR3 DNA is TGCGCCAGCACAAGGACAGGGGGCTTTTCCAATGAGCAGTTCTTC. Amino acid sequence: CASTRTGGFSNEQFF.

This clone was seen repeatedly, ten times or more. The genes are TRBV2 and TRBJ1-5; the D gene is possibly TRBD1 (6 bases). Germline V lookup: CDR1 SNHLY, CDR2 FYNNEI. This CDR3 has 13 amino acids. V lost 6 bases and J lost 1, with 7 bases in between. The CDR3 loop reads CASRGQSNQPQHF. The CDR3 coding sequence is TGTGCCAGCAGGGGACAAAGCAATCAGCCCCAGCATTTT.

The rearrangement uses TRBV9 and TRBJ1-2, with 8 bases lining up with TRBD1. The CDR3 runs 16 residues. CDR1 and CDR2 from the germline V gene are SGDLS and YYNGEE. The junction had 13 bases not matched to a gene; V was cut back by 4 bases and J by 5 bases. CDR3 amino acids: CASSPAMPGQDYGYTF. The CDR3 coding sequence is TGTGCCAGCAGCCCTGCGATGCCGGGACAGGATTATGGCTACACCTTC.

This chain joins TRBV11-3 and TRBJ2-7, with a weak D call TRBD1 (6 bases). Trimming stripped 0 bases from V and 1 base from J, with 10 bases between. The CDR3 length is 15 residues. Germline lookup yields CDR1 SGHNT and CDR2 YENEEA. The CDR3 DNA reads TGTGCCAGCAGCTTAGATTCGGACAGATCCTACGAGCAGTACTTC. This encodes CASSLDSDRSYEQYF. The variable domain in full, with the rest retrieved from reference TRBV11-3 and TRBJ2-7, is EAGVVQSPRYKIIEKKQPVAFWCNPISGHNTLYWYLQNLGQGPELLIRYENEEAVDDSQLPKDRFSAERLKGVDSTLKIQPAELGDSAVYLCASSLDSDRSYEQYFGPGTRLTVT.

J is TRBJ2-4 and V is TRBV27; D gene ambiguous. Per the germline V gene, CDR1 is MNHEY and CDR2 is SMNVEV (reference sequence). This CDR3 spans 15 amino acids. The V end lost 5 bases, the J end lost 0 bases, and 11 bases lay between the germline ends. In DNA, the CDR3 is TGTGCCAGCAGTCCCACCAGACTAGCCAAAAACATTCAGTACTTC. Encoded protein: CASSPTRLAKNIQYF.